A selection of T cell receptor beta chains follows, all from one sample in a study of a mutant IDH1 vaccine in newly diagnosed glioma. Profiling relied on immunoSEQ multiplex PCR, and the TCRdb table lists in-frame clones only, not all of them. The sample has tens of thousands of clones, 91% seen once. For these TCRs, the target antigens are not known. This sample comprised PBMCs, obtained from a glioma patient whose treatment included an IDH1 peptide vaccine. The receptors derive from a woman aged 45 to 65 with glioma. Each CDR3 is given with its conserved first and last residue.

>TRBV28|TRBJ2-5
CASSLFRGQETQYF
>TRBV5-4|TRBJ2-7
CASSASTGRNYEQYF
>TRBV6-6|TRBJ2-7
CASSYSLLAYEQYF
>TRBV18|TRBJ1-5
CASSPSQPNQPQHF
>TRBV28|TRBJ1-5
CASSLGRNQPQHF
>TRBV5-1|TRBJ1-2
CASSSTSDRGRYGYTF
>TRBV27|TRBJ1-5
CASSAQGMRNQPQHF
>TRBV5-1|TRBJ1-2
CASSPGRTNYGYTF
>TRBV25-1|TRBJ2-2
CASKRDLNTGELFF
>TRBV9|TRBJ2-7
CASSAGQTYEQYF
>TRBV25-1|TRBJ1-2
CASSLGTGDGYTF
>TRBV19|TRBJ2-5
CASSIGEAETQYF
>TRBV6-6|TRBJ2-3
CASSYLGGFTDTQYF
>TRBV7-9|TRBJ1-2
CASGTHYGYTF
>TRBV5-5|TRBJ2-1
CASSSGGPSYNEQFF
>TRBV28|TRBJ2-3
CASSYGGSTDTQYF
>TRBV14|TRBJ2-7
CASSRFPAGEGEQYF
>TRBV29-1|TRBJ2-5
CSVEQVLYQETQYF
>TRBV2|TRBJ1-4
CASLSPTNEKLFF
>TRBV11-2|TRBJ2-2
CASSLVQGAGELFF